This paragraph reports one TCR beta chain. Its specificity is unknown. Oncomine TCR Beta short-read sequencing was applied to DNA from cultured CD4+ T cells. From cultured CD4+ T cells, genomic DNA was extracted. Each CDR3 protein is one row after TCRdb ran MiXCR on the PCR reads. This sample has over 20,000 distinct CDR3 sequences, with 40% to 45% found just once. Indicated treatment: roughly ten-day PBMC culture with coronavirus spike peptide pools or control peptides (ViraFEST assay). A negative selection step was used to isolate CD4+ T cells once culture had run for approximately eleven days. These data originate in a study of vaccination and CD4 T cells after COVID-19. Study in general: Samples after vaccination came a median approximately 70 days past dose two, ranging 14 to 241. Cultures designated as controls were supplied with a CEFX pool, an HIV-1 Nef pool, or no peptide.

Germline lookup yields CDR1 WNHNN and CDR2 SYGVQD (reference sequence). Trimming took off 6 bases at V and 2 bases at J, with 10 bases between the two ends. This CDR3 region has 13 residues. The chain combines TRBV10-1 with TRBJ2-5; D ambiguous. The receptor comes from a human donor who had recovered from COVID-19. Sequencing was done on a sample of CD4+ T cells from blood, cultured in vitro. The CDR3 reads CASRDGNQETQYF. CDR3 DNA sequence: TGCGCCAGCAGGGACGGAAATCAAGAGACCCAGTACTTC.